The 9 T cell receptor beta chains below come from one sample, sequenced in a study of regulatory T cells in long-lasting Graves disease. Libraries of TCR beta came from iRepertoire HTBI primers plus Arm-PCR of CDR3 regions. TCRdb re-called the multiplex PCR reads through MiXCR, storing one row per CDR3 protein. The sample holds fewer than 550,000 distinct CDR3 sequences, about 16% seen once. Time point indicated: newly diagnosed GD, antithyroid drugs for less than 3 months. Making the TCR library involved RNA that had been extracted from PBMCs. The same sample was also studied in work on T cells in Graves' hyperthyroidism and ophthalmopathy.

The sample consisted of peripheral blood mononuclear cells (PBMCs), taken at new diagnosis, from a patient treated with antithyroid drugs. Receptor source: a woman aged 35 to 60 with Graves disease.

Many counts were recorded for this clonotype. The rearrangement links TRBV19 to TRBJ1-1, with unresolved D. Germline CDR1 reads LNHDA; CDR2 reads SQIVND (reference sequence). The length of the CDR3 is 15 residues. V lost 3 bases to trimming and J lost 7 bases, with 18 bases between them. This CDR3 reads CASSILAYTIGEAFF. CDR3 nucleotides: TGTGCCAGTAGTATCCTCGCGTACACCATTGGTGAAGCTTTCTTT.

The chain carries TRBV19 and TRBJ1-2, with D hard to call. This CDR3 has 15 residues. V lost 3 bases, J lost 3 bases, and 14 bases lay in between. Per the germline V gene, CDR1 is LNHDA and CDR2 is SQIVND (reference sequence). The DNA for the CDR3 is TGTGCCAGTAGTATGTTTGGGGTCGCGGACTATGGCTACACCTTC. This sequence encodes CASSMFGVADYGYTF.

This clonotype was picked up many times. J is TRBJ1-2 and V is TRBV12-3 or TRBV12-4, with TRBD1 as a possible D gene (5 bases). This CDR3 contains 13 residues. The ends were cut back, 6 bases at V and 2 bases at J, with 10 bases in the middle. CDR3 loop: CASSTGVNYGYTF. DNA of the CDR3: TGTGCCAGCAGCACGGGGGTAAACTATGGCTACACCTTC.

The chain couples TRBV5-1 to TRBJ2-7, with D possibly being TRBD1 (5 bases). The germline V gene encodes CDR1 SGHRS and CDR2 YFSETQ. The CDR3 has 15 residues. V lost 0 bases and J 5 bases, leaving 15 bases between the germline ends. As DNA, the CDR3 is TGCGCCAGCAGCTTGGAGGTCCAGGGTAGAGACGAGCAGTACTTC. Translation: CASSLEVQGRDEQYF.

This chain uses TRBV11-2 with TRBJ2-2; perhaps D is TRBD1 or TRBD2 (5 bases each). Germline loops: CDR1 SGHAT, CDR2 FQNNGV. V was cut by 5 bases and J by 4 bases, with 17 bases left in between. The CDR3 length is 16 residues. CDR3 protein: CASSPYGTEGTGELFF. CDR3 coding DNA: TGTGCCAGCAGCCCGTATGGGACCGAGGGCACCGGGGAGCTGTTTTTT.

The chain links TRBV20-1 to TRBJ1-3; unclear D gene. In germline, CDR1 is DFQATT, CDR2 SNEGSKA (reference sequence). The CDR3 sequence is 14 residues long. The germline V and J ends were trimmed by 5 bases and 0 bases, with 11 bases remaining between them. This chain's CDR3 is CSAAFPLSGNTIYF. The DNA of the CDR3 is TGCAGTGCTGCCTTTCCGCTCTCTGGAAACACCATATATTTT.

The chain joins TRBV5-1 to TRBJ2-7; no definite D call. V was cut by 7 bases and J by 0 bases, with 11 bases left in between. CDR3 length: 13 residues. Germline values: CDR1 SGHRS, CDR2 YFSETQ. CDR3 in DNA: TGCGCCAGCTCCAAGGAGAACTCCTACGAGCAGTACTTC. Translation gives CASSKENSYEQYF.

For this clonotype: A much bigger clone sits one base away, suggesting this may be a read error. The chain recombines TRBV7-9 with TRBJ1-1; 9 bases match TRBD1. The V and J ends lost 5 bases and 4 bases, in that order; junction bases with no gene match: 11. The CDR3 is 16 residues long. Germline CDR1 SEHNR, CDR2 FQNEAQ (reference sequence). CDR3 in amino acids: CASSPDRGWVSTEAFF. The CDR3 region has the DNA TGTGCCAGCAGCCCTGACAGGGGGTGGGTGAGCACTGAAGCTTTCTTT.

In the case of this clonotype: With a much larger clone just one base away, this may be a read error. The V gene is TRBV30, the J gene TRBJ2-1; D is possibly TRBD2 (5 bases). The V and J ends lost 5 bases and 11 bases respectively, with 19 bases between them. The CDR3 covers 13 residues. The V gene's germline CDR1 is GTSNPN and CDR2 SVGIG (reference sequence). As DNA, the CDR3 is TGTGCCTGGGACGGGGTGCGTCGTAATAAGCAGTTCTTC. This translates into CAWDGVRRNKQFF.